This paragraph covers one TCR beta chain sequence. CDR1 is SGHVS and CDR2 is FQNEAQ in the germline V gene. CDR3 length: 16 amino acids. V was clipped by 5 bases and J by 1 base; unmatched bases: 3. The sample comes from a study of cytomegalovirus exposure and HLA in healthy donors. The table came from immunoSEQ multiplex PCR; TCRdb's copy has only in-frame clones and leaves some out. The sample yields more than 90,000 clones, around 89% seen once. What was sequenced was PBMCs. The source of this sequence is a young man in good health and CMV-seronegative. This chain uses TRBV7-8 with TRBJ2-3; 13 bases align to TRBD2. The CDR3 protein is CASSPGLAGGTDTQYF. The CDR3 DNA sequence: TGTGCCAGCAGCCCCGGACTAGCGGGAGGCACAGATACGCAGTATTTT.